Shown below are 4 T cell receptor beta chains from a single sample sequenced in a study of blood T cell repertoires in COVID-19. The table came from immunoSEQ multiplex PCR; TCRdb's copy has only in-frame clones and leaves some out. Here the sample spans some 260,000 clones, about 85% being singletons. The sequencing sample was made of peripheral blood. Receptors originate from a man younger than 30 with active or convalescent COVID-19.

The rearrangement links TRBV29-1 to TRBJ1-1, with TRBD1 matching 7 bases. Germline lookup yields CDR1 SQVTM and CDR2 ANQGSEA. Trimming at V came to 7 bases and at J to 1 base, leaving 15 bases not matched to a gene. The CDR3 contains 16 residues. The CDR3, as DNA: TGCAGCGCCGGTTGGGGAGTAGACAGGGCGAACACTGAAGCTTTCTTT. Encoded protein: CSAGWGVDRANTEAFF.

V and J are TRBV10-3 and TRBJ2-1; D may be TRBD1 (6 bases). The V gene lost 5 bases and the J gene lost 5 bases, with 13 bases spanning the gap. This CDR3 contains 14 residues. Germline CDR1 ENHRY, CDR2 SYGVKD. The CDR3 here is CAISKTGPDNEQFF. In nucleotides, the CDR3 is TGTGCCATCAGTAAGACAGGACCGGACAATGAGCAGTTCTTC.

The chain has TRBV19 and TRBJ1-1; D remains ambiguous. Trimming took 0 bases from V and 5 from J, leaving 13 bases between them. Germline V lookup: CDR1 LNHDA, CDR2 SQIVND (reference sequence). The CDR3 is 15 residues long. The CDR3 protein is CASSIDASSGTEAFF. DNA of the CDR3: TGTGCCAGTAGTATAGACGCCTCCTCGGGGACTGAAGCTTTCTTT.

The chain carries TRBV29-1 and TRBJ2-5; unclear D gene. Trimming removed 7 bases from V and 1 base from J, with 10 bases in between. The CDR3 covers 12 residues. CDR1 is SQVTM, CDR2 ANQGSEA, per germline. In DNA, the CDR3 is TGCAGCGGTGTTACAGTCCAAGAGACCCAGTACTTC. Protein sequence: CSGVTVQETQYF.